This TCR beta chain was sequenced in a study of blood T cell repertoires in COVID-19. Study-level background: Sources were T cells, B-cell-depleted T cells, or PBMCs; the material itself was cDNA or gDNA.

V dropped 7 bases and J dropped 8; count of bases not matched to a gene: 10. From germline, CDR1 is SNHLY and CDR2 FYNNEI. The CDR3 spans 16 residues. Original handling: Reference gene primer amplification gave nucleated cell count estimates. The table came from immunoSEQ multiplex PCR; TCRdb's copy has only in-frame clones and leaves some out. V and J calls and clone size are as listed in that table; D and trimming were resolved from the DNA. The sample lists roughly 150,000 clones; more than 85% were seen once. The chain recombines TRBV2 with TRBJ2-2; 13 bases line up with TRBD2. Sequencing used peripheral blood. The source of this sequence is a human donor in a cohort sampled during active COVID-19. The CDR3 DNA reads as TGTGCCAGCACCCGAAGACTAGCGGGGGGTCCGGGGGAGCTGTTTTTT. This encodes CASTRRLAGGPGELFF.